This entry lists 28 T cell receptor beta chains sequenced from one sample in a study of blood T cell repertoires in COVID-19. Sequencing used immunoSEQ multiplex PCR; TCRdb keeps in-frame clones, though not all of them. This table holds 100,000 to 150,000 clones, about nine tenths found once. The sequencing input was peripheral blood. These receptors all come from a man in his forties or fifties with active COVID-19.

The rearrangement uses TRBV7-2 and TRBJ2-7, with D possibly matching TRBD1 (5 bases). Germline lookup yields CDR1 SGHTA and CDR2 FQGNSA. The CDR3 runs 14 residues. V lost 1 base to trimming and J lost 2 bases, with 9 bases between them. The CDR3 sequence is CASSLGVGAYEQYF. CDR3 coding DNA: TGTGCCAGCAGCTTAGGAGTAGGGGCCTACGAGCAGTACTTC.

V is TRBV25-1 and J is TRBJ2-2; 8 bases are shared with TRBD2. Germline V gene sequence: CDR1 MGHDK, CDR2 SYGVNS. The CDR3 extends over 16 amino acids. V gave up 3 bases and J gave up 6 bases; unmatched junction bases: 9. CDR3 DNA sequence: TGTGCCAGCAGTGACCCGGGACTAGGAGGATCCGGGGAGCTGTTTTTT. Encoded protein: CASSDPGLGGSGELFF. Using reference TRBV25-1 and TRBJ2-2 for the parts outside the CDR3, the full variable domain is EADIYQTPRYLVIGTGKKITLECSQTMGHDKMYWYQQDPGMELHLIHYSYGVNSTEKGDLSSESTVSRIRTEHFPLTLESARPSHTSQYLCASSDPGLGGSGELFFGEGSRLTVL.

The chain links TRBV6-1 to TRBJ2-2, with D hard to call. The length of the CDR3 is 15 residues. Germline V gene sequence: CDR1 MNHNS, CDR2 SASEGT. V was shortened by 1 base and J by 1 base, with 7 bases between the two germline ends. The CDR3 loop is CASSEVRQNTGELFF. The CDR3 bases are TGTGCCAGCAGTGAAGTCAGGCAGAACACCGGGGAGCTGTTTTTT.

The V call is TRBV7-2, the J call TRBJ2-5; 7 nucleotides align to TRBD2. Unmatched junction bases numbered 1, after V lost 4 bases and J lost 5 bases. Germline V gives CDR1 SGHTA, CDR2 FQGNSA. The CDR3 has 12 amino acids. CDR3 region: CASSWGGETQYF. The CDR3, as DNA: TGTGCCAGCAGCTGGGGGGGGGAGACCCAGTACTTC.

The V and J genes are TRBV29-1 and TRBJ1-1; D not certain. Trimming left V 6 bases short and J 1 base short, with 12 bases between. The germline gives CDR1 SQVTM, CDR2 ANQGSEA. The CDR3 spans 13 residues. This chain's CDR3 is CSVTPPPNTEAFF. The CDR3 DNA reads TGCAGCGTGACACCTCCCCCGAACACTGAAGCTTTCTTT.

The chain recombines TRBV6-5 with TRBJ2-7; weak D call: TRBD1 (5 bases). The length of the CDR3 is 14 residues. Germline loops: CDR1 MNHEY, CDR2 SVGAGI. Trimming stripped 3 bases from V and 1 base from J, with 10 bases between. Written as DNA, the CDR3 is TGTGCCAGCAGTTATGGGGCGCAATCCTACGAGCAGTACTTC. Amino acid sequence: CASSYGAQSYEQYF.

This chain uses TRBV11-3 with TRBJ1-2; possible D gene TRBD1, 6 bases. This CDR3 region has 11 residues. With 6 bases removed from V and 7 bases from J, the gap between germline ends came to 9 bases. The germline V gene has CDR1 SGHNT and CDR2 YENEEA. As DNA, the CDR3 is TGTGCCAGCAGACAGGGTGTTGGCTACACCTTC. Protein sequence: CASRQGVGYTF.

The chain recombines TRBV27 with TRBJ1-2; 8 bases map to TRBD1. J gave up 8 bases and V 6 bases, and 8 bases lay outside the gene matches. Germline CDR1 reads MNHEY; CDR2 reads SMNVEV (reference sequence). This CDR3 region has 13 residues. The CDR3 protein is CASSLDRAGGYTF. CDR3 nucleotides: TGTGCCAGCAGCTTGGACAGGGCTGGCGGCTACACCTTC.

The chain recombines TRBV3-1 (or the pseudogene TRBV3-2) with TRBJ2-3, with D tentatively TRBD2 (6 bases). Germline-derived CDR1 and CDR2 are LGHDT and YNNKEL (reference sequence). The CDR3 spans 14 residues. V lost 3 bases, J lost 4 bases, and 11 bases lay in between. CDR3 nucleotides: TGTGCCAGCAGCCAGAGACTAGTATCAGATACGCAGTATTTT. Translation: CASSQRLVSDTQYF.

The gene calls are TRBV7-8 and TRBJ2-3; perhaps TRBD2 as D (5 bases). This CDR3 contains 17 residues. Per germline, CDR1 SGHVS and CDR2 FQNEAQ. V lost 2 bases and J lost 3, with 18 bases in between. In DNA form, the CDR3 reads TGTGCCAGCAGCTTAAGAGGGTCGGGTAGCTCTACAGATACGCAGTATTTT. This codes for CASSLRGSGSSTDTQYF.

CDR3 in amino acids: CASSPSAGELFF. The CDR3 nucleotides read TGTGCCAGCAGCCCCTCGGCCGGGGAGCTGTTTTTT. The chain recombines TRBV7-2 with TRBJ2-2; D not resolved. V lost 5 bases and J lost 6, with 7 bases in between. Germline CDR1 reads SGHTA; CDR2 reads FQGNSA. The CDR3 runs 12 residues. Using reference TRBV7-2 and TRBJ2-2 for the parts outside the CDR3, the full variable domain is GAGVSQSPSNKVTEKGKDVELRCDPISGHTALYWYRQSLGQGLEFLIYFQGNSAPDKSGLPSDRFSAERTGGSVSTLTIQRTQQEDSAVYLCASSPSAGELFFGEGSRLTVL.

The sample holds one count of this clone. The CDR3 DNA reads TGTGCCAGCTCGCGGGATACATACACTGAAGCTTTCTTT. Encoded protein: CASSRDTYTEAFF. The chain links TRBV18 to TRBJ1-1; D not resolved. V shed 6 bases and J shed 3 bases, with 11 bases lying between them. The CDR3 runs to 13 residues. Germline loops: CDR1 KGHSH, CDR2 LQKENI.

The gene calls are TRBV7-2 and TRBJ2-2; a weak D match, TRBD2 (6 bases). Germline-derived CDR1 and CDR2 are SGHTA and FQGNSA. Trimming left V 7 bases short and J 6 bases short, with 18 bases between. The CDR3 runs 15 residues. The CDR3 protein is CASIYLGGLPGELFF. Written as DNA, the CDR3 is TGTGCCAGCATCTACCTGGGGGGTCTGCCCGGGGAGCTGTTTTTT.

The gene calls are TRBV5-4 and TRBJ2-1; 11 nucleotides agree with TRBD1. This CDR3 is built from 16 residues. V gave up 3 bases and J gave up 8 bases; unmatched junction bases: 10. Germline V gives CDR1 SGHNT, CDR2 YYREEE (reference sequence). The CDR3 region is CASSSRTGGGRDEQFF. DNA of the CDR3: TGTGCCAGCAGCTCCCGGACAGGGGGCGGTAGGGATGAGCAGTTCTTC. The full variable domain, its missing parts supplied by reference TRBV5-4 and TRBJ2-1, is ETGVTQSPTHLIKTRGQQVTLRCSSQSGHNTVSWYQQALGQGPQFIFQYYREEENGRGNFPPRFSGLQFPNYSSELNVNALELDDSALYLCASSSRTGGGRDEQFFGPGTRLTVL.

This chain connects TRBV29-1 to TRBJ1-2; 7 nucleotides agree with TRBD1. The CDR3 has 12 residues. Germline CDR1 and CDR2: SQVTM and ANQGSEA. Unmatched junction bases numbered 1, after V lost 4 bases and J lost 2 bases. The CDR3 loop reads CSVGTGNYGYTF. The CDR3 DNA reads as TGCAGCGTTGGGACAGGAAACTATGGCTACACCTTC.

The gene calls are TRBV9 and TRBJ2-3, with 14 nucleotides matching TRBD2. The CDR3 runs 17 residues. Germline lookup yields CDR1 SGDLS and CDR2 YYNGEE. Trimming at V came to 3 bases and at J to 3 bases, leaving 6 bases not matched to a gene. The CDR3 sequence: CASSARLAGGVTDTQYF. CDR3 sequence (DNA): TGTGCCAGCAGCGCCAGACTAGCGGGGGGGGTAACAGATACGCAGTATTTT.

This CDR3 reads CASSVTGSSGNTIYF. The CDR3 bases are TGTGCCAGCAGCGTTACAGGGAGCTCTGGAAACACCATATATTTT. The rearrangement links TRBV9 to TRBJ1-3; possibly TRBD1 for D (6 bases). V lost 2 bases and J 0 bases, leaving 9 bases between the germline ends. CDR1 and CDR2 (germline): SGDLS, YYNGEE. This CDR3 has 15 residues.

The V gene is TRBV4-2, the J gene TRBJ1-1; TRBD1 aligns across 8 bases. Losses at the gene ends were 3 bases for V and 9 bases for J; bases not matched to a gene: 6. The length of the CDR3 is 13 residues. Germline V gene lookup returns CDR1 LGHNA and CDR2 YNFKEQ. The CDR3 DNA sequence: TGTGCCAGCAGCCAGGACAGGGTGGGAAAAGCTTTCTTT. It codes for CASSQDRVGKAFF.

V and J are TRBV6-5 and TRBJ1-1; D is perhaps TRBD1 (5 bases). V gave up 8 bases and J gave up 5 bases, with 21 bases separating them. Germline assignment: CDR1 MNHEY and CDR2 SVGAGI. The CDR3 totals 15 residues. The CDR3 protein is CASSVRRQGRTEAFF. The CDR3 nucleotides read TGTGCCAGCTCAGTACGCCGGCAGGGTAGGACTGAAGCTTTCTTT.

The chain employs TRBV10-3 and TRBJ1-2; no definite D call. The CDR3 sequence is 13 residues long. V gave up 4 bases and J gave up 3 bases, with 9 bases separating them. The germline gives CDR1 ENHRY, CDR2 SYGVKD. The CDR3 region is CAISVPGDYGYTF. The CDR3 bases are TGTGCCATCAGTGTCCCAGGTGACTATGGCTACACCTTC.

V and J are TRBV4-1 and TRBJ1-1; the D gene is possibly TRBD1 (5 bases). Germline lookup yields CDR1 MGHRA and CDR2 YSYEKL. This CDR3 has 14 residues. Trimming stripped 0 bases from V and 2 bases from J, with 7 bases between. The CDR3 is CASSQDGHNTEAFF. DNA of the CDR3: TGCGCCAGCAGCCAAGATGGACATAACACTGAAGCTTTCTTT.

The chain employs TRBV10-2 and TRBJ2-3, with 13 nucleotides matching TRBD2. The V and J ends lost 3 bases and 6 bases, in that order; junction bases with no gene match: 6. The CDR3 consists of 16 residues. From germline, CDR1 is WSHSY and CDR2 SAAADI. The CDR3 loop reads CASSETSGGGIDTQYF. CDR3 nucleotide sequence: TGCGCCAGCAGTGAAACTAGCGGGGGGGGAATTGATACGCAGTATTTT.

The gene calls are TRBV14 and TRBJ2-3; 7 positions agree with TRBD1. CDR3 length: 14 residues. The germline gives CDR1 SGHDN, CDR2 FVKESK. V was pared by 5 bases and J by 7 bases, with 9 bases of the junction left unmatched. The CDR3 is CASSVDRVGNTQYF. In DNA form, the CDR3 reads TGTGCCAGCAGCGTTGACAGGGTGGGGAATACGCAGTATTTT.

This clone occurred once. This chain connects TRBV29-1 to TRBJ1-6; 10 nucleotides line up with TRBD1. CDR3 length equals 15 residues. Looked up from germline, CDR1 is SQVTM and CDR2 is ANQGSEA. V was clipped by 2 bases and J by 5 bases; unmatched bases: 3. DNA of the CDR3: TGCAGCGTTGAAAAGGGACAGGGGAATAATTCACCCCTCCACTTT. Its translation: CSVEKGQGNNSPLHF. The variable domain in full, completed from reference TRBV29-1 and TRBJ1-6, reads SAVISQKPSRDICQRGTSLTIQCQVDSQVTMMFWYRQQPGQSLTLIATANQGSEATYESGFVIDKFPISRPNLTFSTLTVSNMSPEDSSIYLCSVEKGQGNNSPLHFGNGTRLTVT.

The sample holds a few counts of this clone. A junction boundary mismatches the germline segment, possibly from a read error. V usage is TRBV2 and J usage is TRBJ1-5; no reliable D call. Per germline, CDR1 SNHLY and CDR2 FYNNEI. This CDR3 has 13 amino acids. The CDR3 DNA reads TGTGCCAGCACCCCGGGAGTCAATCGGCCCCAGCATTTT. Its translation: CASTPGVNRPQHF. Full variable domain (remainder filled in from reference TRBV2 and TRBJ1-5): EPEVTQTPSHQVTQMGQEVILRCVPISNHLYFYWYRQILGQKVEFLVSFYNNEISEKSEIFDDQFSVERPDGSNFTLKIRSTKLEDSAMYFCASTPGVNRPQHFGDGTRLSIL.

The CDR3 sequence: CASSLGTATNEKLFF. The CDR3 DNA reads as TGTGCCAGCAGCCTGGGGACAGCAACTAATGAAAAACTGTTTTTT. The chain couples TRBV7-6 to TRBJ1-4; 7 bases fit TRBD1. CDR1 and CDR2 (germline): SGHVS, FNYEAQ. The CDR3 covers 15 residues. The trim removed 5 bases at V and 0 bases at J, leaving 3 bases unmatched.

The CDR3 sequence: CASSRDRANTEAFF. The CDR3 coding sequence is TGTGCCAGCAGCCGGGACAGGGCGAACACTGAAGCTTTCTTT. The V gene is TRBV5-6, the J gene TRBJ1-1; the match to TRBD1 covers 9 bases. Germline V CDR1 and CDR2: SGHDT, YYEEEE. After removal of 4 bases from V and 1 base from J, the junction contained 2 bases not matched to a gene. This CDR3 region has 14 residues.

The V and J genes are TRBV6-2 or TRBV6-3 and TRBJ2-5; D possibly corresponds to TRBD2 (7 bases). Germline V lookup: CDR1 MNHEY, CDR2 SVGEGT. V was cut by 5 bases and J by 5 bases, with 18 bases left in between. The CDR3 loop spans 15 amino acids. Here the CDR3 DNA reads TGTGCCAGCAGTAGCCCCAGGGGAGGGGAGGAGACCCAGTACTTC. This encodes CASSSPRGGEETQYF.